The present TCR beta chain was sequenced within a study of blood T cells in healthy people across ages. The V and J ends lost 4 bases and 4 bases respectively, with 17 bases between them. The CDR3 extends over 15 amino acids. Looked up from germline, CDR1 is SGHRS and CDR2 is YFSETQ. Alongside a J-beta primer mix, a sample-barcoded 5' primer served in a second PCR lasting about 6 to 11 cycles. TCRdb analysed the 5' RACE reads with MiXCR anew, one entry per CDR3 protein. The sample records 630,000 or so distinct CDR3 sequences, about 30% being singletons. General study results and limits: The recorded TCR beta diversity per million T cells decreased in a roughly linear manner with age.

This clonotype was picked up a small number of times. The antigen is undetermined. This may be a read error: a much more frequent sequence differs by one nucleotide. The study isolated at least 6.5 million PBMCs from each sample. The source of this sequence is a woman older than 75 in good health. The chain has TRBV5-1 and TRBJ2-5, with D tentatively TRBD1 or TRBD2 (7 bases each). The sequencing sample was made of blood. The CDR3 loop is CASSQTTGRGETQYF. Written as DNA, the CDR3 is TGCGCCAGCAGCCAAACGACAGGGAGGGGAGAGACCCAGTACTTC.